This TCR beta chain was retrieved from a study of blood T cell repertoires in COVID-19. Study at large: Material from acute and convalescent COVID-19 was sourced from the United States, Italy and Spain.

Germline V gene sequence: CDR1 SQVTM, CDR2 ANQGSEA. This CDR3 has 11 residues. Trimming removed 5 bases from V and 6 bases from J, with 10 bases in between. Clones were read by immunoSEQ multiplex PCR, and TCRdb kept only the in-frame ones, dropping some. The repertoire includes 73,000 or so clones, 80% to 85% of them detected once, and 4.5% sits in the top ten. The rearrangement uses TRBV29-1 and TRBJ1-1; D perhaps matches TRBD1 (5 bases). The sequence was collected from a woman in her fifties or sixties with acute or convalescent COVID-19. The sequencing input was peripheral blood. The CDR3 DNA sequence: TGCAGCGTTTCATTACAGGCTGAAGCTTTCTTT. This translates into CSVSLQAEAFF. Together with reference TRBV29-1 and TRBJ1-1, the CDR3 gives the full variable domain: SAVISQKPSRDICQRGTSLTIQCQVDSQVTMMFWYRQQPGQSLTLIATANQGSEATYESGFVIDKFPISRPNLTFSTLTVSNMSPEDSSIYLCSVSLQAEAFFGQGTRLTVV.